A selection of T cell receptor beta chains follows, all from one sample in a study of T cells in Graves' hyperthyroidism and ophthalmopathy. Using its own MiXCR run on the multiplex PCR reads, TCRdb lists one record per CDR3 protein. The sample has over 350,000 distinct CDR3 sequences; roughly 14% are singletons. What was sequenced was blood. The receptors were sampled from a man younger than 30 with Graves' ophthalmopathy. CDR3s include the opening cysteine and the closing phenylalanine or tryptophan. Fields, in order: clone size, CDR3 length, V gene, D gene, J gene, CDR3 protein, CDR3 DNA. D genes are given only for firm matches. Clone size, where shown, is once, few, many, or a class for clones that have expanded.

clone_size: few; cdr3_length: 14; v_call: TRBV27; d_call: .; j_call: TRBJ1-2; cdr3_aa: CGSKGGGSNYGYTF; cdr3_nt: TGTGGCTCGAAAGGGGGGGGGAGCAACTATGGCTACACCTTC
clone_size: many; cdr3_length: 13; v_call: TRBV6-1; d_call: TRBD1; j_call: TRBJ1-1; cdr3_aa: CASSKQGVTEAFF; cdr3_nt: TGTGCCAGCAGTAAACAGGGGGTGACTGAAGCTTTCTTT
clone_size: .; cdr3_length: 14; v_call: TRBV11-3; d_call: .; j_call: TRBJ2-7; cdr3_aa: CASSFVWQGGEQYF; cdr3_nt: TGTGCCAGCAGCTTCGTGTGGCAGGGTGGGGAGCAGTACTTC
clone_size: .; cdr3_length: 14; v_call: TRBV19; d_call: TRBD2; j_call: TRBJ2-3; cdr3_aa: CASSSTSGGDAQYF; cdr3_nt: TGTGCCAGTAGTTCGACTAGCGGGGGAGATGCGCAGTATTTT
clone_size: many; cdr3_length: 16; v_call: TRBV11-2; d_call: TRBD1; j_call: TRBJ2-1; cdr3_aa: CASSLLRRGLYNEQFF; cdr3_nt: TGTGCCAGCAGCTTACTCAGAAGGGGGCTTTACAATGAGCAGTTCTTC
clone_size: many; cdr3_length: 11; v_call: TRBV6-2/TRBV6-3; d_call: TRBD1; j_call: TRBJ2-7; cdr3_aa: CASRYRGEQYF; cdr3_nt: TGTGCCAGCAGGTACAGGGGCGAGCAGTACTTC
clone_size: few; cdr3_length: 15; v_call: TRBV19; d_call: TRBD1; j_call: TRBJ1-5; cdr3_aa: CASSTVTGYNQPQHF; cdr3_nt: TGTGCCAGTAGTACAGTGACAGGGTACAATCAGCCCCAGCATTTT
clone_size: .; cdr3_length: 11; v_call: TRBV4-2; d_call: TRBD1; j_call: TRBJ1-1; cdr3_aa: CASSQDRKAFF; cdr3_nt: TGTGCCAGCAGCCAGGACAGGAAAGCTTTCTTT
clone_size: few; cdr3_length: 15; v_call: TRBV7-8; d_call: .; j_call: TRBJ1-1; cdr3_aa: CASSTVSGSRTEAFF; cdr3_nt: TGTGCCAGCAGCACTGTGTCGGGTTCAAGGACTGAAGCTTTCTTT
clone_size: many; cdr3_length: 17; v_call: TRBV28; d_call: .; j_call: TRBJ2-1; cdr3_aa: CASSLGVVRESYNEQFF; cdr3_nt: TGTGCCAGCAGTTTGGGAGTTGTCAGGGAGTCCTACAATGAGCAGTTCTTC
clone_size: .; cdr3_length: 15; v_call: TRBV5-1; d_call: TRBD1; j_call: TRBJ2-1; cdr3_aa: CASSDGTGAWDEQFF; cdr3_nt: TGCGCCAGCAGCGATGGGACAGGGGCCTGGGATGAGCAGTTCTTC
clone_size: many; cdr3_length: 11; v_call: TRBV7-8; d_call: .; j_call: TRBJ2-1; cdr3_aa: CASSLWGEQFF; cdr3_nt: TGTGCCAGCAGCTTATGGGGGGAGCAGTTCTTC
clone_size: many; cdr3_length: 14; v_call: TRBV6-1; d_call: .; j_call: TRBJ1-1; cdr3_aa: CASLIRGGNTEAFF; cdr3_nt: TGTGCCAGCCTGATAAGGGGAGGAAACACTGAAGCTTTCTTT
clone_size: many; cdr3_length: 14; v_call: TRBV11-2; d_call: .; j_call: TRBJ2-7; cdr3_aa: CASSFQGLLYEQYF; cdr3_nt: TGTGCCAGCAGCTTCCAGGGACTGCTTTACGAGCAGTACTTC
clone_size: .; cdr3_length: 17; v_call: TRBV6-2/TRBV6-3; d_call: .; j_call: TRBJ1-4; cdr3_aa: CACSYVYREPANEKLFF; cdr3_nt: TGTGCCTGCAGTTACGTCTATCGGGAGCCAGCTAATGAAAAACTGTTTTTT
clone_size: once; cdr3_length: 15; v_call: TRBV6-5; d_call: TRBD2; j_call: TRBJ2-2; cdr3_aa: CASNWLAENTGELFF; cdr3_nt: TGTGCCAGCAATTGGCTAGCGGAAAACACCGGGGAGCTGTTTTTT
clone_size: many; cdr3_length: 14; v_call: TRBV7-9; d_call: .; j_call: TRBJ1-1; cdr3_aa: CASSLGGTLTEAFF; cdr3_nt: TGTGCCAGCAGCTTAGGGGGCACTCTCACTGAAGCTTTCTTT
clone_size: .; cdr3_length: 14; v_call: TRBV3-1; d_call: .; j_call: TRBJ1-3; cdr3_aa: CASSQVPSGNTIYF; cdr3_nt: TGTGCCAGCAGCCAGGTCCCCTCTGGAAACACCATATATTTT
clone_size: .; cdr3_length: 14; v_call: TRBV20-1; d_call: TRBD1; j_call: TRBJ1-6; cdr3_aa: CSAPPGQGISTLHF; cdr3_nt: TGCAGTGCCCCCCCGGGACAGGGTATTTCGACCCTCCACTTT
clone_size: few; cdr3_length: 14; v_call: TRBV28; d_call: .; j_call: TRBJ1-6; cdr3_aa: CASSLHAGRRTLHF; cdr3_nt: TGTGCCAGCAGTTTGCATGCGGGAAGGAGAACCCTCCACTTT
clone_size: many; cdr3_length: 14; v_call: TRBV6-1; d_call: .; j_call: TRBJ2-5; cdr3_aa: CASTGSRGGETQYF; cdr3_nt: TGTGCCAGCACCGGCAGCAGGGGCGGAGAGACCCAGTACTTC
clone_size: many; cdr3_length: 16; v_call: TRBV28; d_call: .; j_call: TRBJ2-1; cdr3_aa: CASSPSRGITGNEQFF; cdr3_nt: TGTGCCAGCAGTCCCTCCCGGGGGATTACGGGCAATGAGCAGTTCTTC
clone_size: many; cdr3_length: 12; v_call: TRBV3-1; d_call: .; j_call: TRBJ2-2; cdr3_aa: CASRLVTGELFF; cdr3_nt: TGTGCCAGCCGGCTTGTCACCGGGGAGCTGTTTTTT
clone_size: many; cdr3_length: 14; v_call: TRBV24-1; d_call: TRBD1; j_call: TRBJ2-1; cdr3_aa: CATSGQGPYNEQFF; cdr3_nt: TGTGCCACCAGCGGACAGGGGCCCTACAATGAGCAGTTCTTC
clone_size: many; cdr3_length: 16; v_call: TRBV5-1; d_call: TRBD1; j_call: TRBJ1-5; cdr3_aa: CASSLDGDRGHQPQHF; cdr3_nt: TGCGCCAGCAGCTTGGACGGGGACAGGGGGCATCAGCCCCAGCATTTT
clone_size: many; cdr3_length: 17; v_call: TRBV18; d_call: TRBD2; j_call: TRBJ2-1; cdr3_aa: CASSPLAGGPSYNEQFF; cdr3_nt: TGTGCCAGCTCACCACTAGCGGGAGGGCCTTCCTACAATGAGCAGTTCTTC
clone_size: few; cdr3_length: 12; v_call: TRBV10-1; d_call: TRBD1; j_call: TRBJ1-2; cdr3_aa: CASGDRGYGYTF; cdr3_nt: TGCGCCAGCGGGGACAGGGGCTATGGCTACACCTTC